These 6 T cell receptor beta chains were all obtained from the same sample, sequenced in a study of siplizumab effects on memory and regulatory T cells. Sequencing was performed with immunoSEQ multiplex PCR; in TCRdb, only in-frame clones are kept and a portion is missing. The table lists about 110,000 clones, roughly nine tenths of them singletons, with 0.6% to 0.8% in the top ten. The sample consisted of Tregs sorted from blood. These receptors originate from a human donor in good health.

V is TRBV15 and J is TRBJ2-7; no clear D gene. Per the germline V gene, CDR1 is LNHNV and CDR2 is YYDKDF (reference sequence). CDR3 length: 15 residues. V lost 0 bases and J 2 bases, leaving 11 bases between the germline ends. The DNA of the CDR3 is TGTGCCACCAGCAGAGATCCCACTCGCCCCTACGAGCAGTACTTC. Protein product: CATSRDPTRPYEQYF. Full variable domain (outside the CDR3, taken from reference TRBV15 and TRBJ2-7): DAMVIQNPRYQVTQFGKPVTLSCSQTLNHNVMYWYQQKSSQAPKLLFHYYDKDFNNEADTPDNFQSRRPNTSFCFLDIRSPGLGDTAMYLCATSRDPTRPYEQYFGPGTRLTVT.

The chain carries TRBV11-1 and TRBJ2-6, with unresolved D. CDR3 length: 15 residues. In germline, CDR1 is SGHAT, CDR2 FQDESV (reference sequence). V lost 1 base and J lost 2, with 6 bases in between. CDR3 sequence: CASSLERTGANVLTF. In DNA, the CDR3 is TGTGCCAGCAGCTTAGAGAGAACTGGGGCCAACGTCCTGACTTTC. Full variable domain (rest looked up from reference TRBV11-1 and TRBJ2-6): EAEVAQSPRYKITEKSQAVAFWCDPISGHATLYWYRQILGQGPELLVQFQDESVVDDSQLPKDRFSAERLKGVDSTLKIQPAELGDSAMYLCASSLERTGANVLTFGAGSRLTVL.

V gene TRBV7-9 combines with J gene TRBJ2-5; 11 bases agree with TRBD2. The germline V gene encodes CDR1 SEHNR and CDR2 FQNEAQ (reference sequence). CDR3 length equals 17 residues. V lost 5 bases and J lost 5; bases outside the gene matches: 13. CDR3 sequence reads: CASSPNSGTSGGETQYF. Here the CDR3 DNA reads TGTGCCAGCAGCCCTAACTCCGGGACTAGCGGTGGGGAGACCCAGTACTTC.

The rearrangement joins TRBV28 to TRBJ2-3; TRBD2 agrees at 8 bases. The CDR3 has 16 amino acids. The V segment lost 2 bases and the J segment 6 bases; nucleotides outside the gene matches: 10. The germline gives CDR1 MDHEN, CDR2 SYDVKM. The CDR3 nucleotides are TGTGCCAGCAGTTTACTAAGACTAGCGTATGTGGATACGCAGTATTTT. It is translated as CASSLLRLAYVDTQYF.

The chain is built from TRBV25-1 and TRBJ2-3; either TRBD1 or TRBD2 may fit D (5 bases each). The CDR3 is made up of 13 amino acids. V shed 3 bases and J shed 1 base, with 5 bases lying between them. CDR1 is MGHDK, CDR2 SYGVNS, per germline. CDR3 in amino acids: CASSEGGTDTQYF. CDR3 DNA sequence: TGTGCCAGCAGTGAGGGGGGCACAGATACGCAGTATTTT.

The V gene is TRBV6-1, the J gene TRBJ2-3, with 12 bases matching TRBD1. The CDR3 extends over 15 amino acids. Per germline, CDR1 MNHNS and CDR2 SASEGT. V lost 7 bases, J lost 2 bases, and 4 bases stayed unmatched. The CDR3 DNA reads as TGTGCCAGCACCGAGGGACAGGGGGCCACAGATACGCAGTATTTT. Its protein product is CASTEGQGATDTQYF.